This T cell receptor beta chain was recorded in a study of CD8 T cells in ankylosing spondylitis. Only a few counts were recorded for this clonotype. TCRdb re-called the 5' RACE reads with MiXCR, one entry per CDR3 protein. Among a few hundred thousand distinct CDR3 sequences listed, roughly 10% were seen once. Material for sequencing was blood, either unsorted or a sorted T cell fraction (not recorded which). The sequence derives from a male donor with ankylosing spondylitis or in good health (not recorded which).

CDR3 region: CASSLAGTGRSSNQPQHF. The CDR3 coding sequence is TGTGCCAGCAGTTTAGCCGGGACAGGGAGGTCCAGCAATCAGCCCCAGCATTTT. The chain recombines TRBV12-3 or TRBV12-4 with TRBJ1-5, with 9 bases fitting TRBD1. Losses at the gene ends were 0 bases for V and 1 base for J; bases not matched to a gene: 7. The CDR3 spans 18 residues.